This TCR beta chain was documented in a study of blood T cell repertoires in COVID-19. Study overall: The United States, Italy and Spain supplied acute and convalescent COVID-19 samples. PBMCs, B-cell-depleted T cells, or T cells provided the cDNA or gDNA that made up the material.

This clone was detected a few times. CDR3 size: 14 residues. Germline CDR1 and CDR2: SEHNR and FQNEAQ (reference sequence). V shed 5 bases and J 4 bases; nucleotides not matched to a gene: 4. The method was immunoSEQ multiplex PCR; TCRdb's version includes in-frame clones alone and lacks a portion of them. The repertoire holds roughly 53,000 clones, 65% to 80% seen once, with roughly 45% in the top ten. The specimen sequenced was peripheral blood. The sequence was collected from a man between 65 and 85 years old with active or convalescent COVID-19. This chain joins TRBV7-9 and TRBJ2-3; 9 bases are a match to TRBD1. CDR3 loop: CASSPGQGPDTQYF. For the CDR3, the DNA is TGTGCCAGCAGCCCTGGACAGGGGCCAGATACGCAGTATTTT.